The 31 T cell receptor beta chains in this list originate from one sample, sequenced in a study of cytomegalovirus exposure and HLA in healthy donors (TCRdb year 2017). The protocol used for the library was the immunoSEQ multiplex PCR assay. The multiplex PCR relied on a mix of 60 forward primers for TCR Vbeta segments and 13 reverse primers for TCR Jbeta segments. Held by TCRdb, this immuneACCESS table contains in-frame sequences only and omits some clones. Under half of the omission traces to an unresolved V gene where checked; the cause of the rest is unknown. This sample gives 200,000 or so clones in total; over 75% of them show up just once. The ten largest clonotypes hold 1.5% to 2% of the sample. The sample comprised PBMCs. These receptors all come from a man aged 18 to 30 in good health and CMV-seronegative.

This rearrangement joins TRBV30 to TRBJ2-7; 11 positions agree with TRBD2. J lost 0 bases, V lost 3 bases, and 4 bases had no gene match. The CDR3 has 15 residues. In germline, CDR1 is GTSNPN, CDR2 SVGIG (reference sequence). The CDR3 loop is CAWSPGLAASYEQYF. Here the CDR3 DNA reads TGTGCCTGGAGCCCGGGACTAGCGGCCTCCTACGAGCAGTACTTC.

The rearrangement joins TRBV7-9 to TRBJ2-7; 9 bases are a match to TRBD1. There are 15 residues in the CDR3. Germline V gene data show CDR1 as SEHNR and CDR2 as FQNEAQ (reference sequence). With V trimmed by 3 bases and J by 5 bases, 8 bases remained unmatched. CDR3 DNA: TGTGCCAGCAGCTTGGCAGGACAGGGGATCGACGAGCAGTACTTC. It yields the protein CASSLAGQGIDEQYF.

The table lists this clone with a few counts. The J gene is TRBJ2-1, the V gene TRBV7-3; TRBD2 aligns across 8 bases. V lost 5 bases and J lost 2; bases outside the gene matches: 8. This CDR3 has 16 residues. The V gene's germline CDR1 is SGHTA and CDR2 FQGTGA. The CDR3 bases are TGTGCCAGCAGCCTAAGTAGCGGGATTCCCTACAATGAGCAGTTCTTC. Its translation is CASSLSSGIPYNEQFF. The full variable domain, its missing parts supplied by reference TRBV7-3 and TRBJ2-1, is GAGVSQTPSNKVTEKGKYVELRCDPISGHTALYWYRQSLGQGPEFLIYFQGTGAADDSGLPNDRFFAVRPEGSVSTLKIQRTERGDSAVYLCASSLSSGIPYNEQFFGPGTRLTVL.

The rearrangement joins TRBV5-8 to TRBJ1-1; 8 bases agree with TRBD1. V was pared by 2 bases and J by 0 bases, with 12 bases of the junction left unmatched. Germline V gene data show CDR1 as SGHTS and CDR2 as YDEGEE. CDR3 length equals 18 residues. The CDR3 sequence is CASSLWQGAGRVNTEAFF. Here the CDR3 DNA reads TGTGCCAGCAGCTTATGGCAGGGGGCGGGCAGAGTGAACACTGAAGCTTTCTTT. Full variable domain (missing parts from reference TRBV5-8 and TRBJ1-1): EAGVTQSPTHLIKTRGQQATLRCSPISGHTSVYWYQQALGLGLQFLLWYDEGEERNRGNFPPRFSGRQFPNYSSELNVNALELEDSALYLCASSLWQGAGRVNTEAFFGQGTRLTVV.

The table lists this clone with a few counts. The V and J genes are TRBV6-4 and TRBJ1-1; maybe TRBD1 (5 bases). Germline CDR1 MRHNA, CDR2 SNTAGT. Trimming took off 8 bases at V and 2 bases at J, with 12 bases between the two ends. CDR3 length equals 13 residues. The CDR3 DNA sequence: TGTGCCAGCGCCCACGACAGCAACACTGAAGCTTTCTTT. Encoded protein: CASAHDSNTEAFF.

V is TRBV19 and J is TRBJ2-7; tentative D call: TRBD1 (6 bases). The CDR3 sequence is 14 residues long. V lost 3 bases to trimming and J lost 0 bases, with 9 bases between them. The V gene's germline CDR1 is LNHDA and CDR2 SQIVND (reference sequence). In nucleotides, the CDR3 is TGTGCCAGTAGTATTCGGGACAACTCCTACGAGCAGTACTTC. It yields the protein CASSIRDNSYEQYF. Full variable domain (outside the CDR3, taken from reference TRBV19 and TRBJ2-7): DGGITQSPKYLFRKEGQNVTLSCEQNLNHDAMYWYRQDPGQGLRLIYYSQIVNDFQKGDIAEGYSVSREKKESFPLTVTSAQKNPTAFYLCASSIRDNSYEQYFGPGTRLTVT.

The rearrangement joins TRBV11-3 to TRBJ2-7; D is perhaps TRBD2 (6 bases). The CDR3 is 18 residues long. CDR1 is SGHNT, CDR2 YENEEA, per germline. With 5 bases removed from V and 1 base from J, the gap between germline ends came to 24 bases. The CDR3 bases are TGTGCCAGCAGCATTGGGGGGAGCAGAACAGCAGTATCCTACGAGCAGTACTTC. Translating it yields CASSIGGSRTAVSYEQYF.

The J gene is TRBJ1-6, the V gene TRBV7-9; possible D gene TRBD1, 6 bases. Trimming took off 5 bases at V and 8 bases at J, with 16 bases between the two ends. CDR3 length equals 15 residues. Germline V lookup: CDR1 SEHNR, CDR2 FQNEAQ (reference sequence). The CDR3 DNA follows: TGTGCCAGCAGCAATCAGGGGCCGCGGGATTCACCCCTCCACTTT. Its protein product is CASSNQGPRDSPLHF.

Only one count was recorded for this clone. The chain joins TRBV10-3 to TRBJ2-2; unclear D gene. The V gene lost 7 bases and the J gene lost 5 bases, with 8 bases spanning the gap. The CDR3 loop spans 12 amino acids. Per germline, CDR1 ENHRY and CDR2 SYGVKD. For the CDR3, the DNA is TGTGCCATCACCCTCCCTACCGGGGAGCTGTTTTTT. The encoded protein is CAITLPTGELFF.

This sequence joins TRBV7-6 and TRBJ1-5; 9 nucleotides match TRBD1. In germline, CDR1 is SGHVS, CDR2 FNYEAQ. With V trimmed by 4 bases and J by 8 bases, 3 bases remained unmatched. This CDR3 comprises 13 residues. CDR3 in DNA: TGTGCCAGCAGCTATGGACAGGGGAAGCCCCAGCATTTT. Amino acids: CASSYGQGKPQHF.

The V and J genes are TRBV6-5 and TRBJ2-3, with TRBD2 matching over 12 bases. The junction had 3 bases not matched to a gene; V was cut back by 8 bases and J by 3 bases. Germline CDR1 MNHEY, CDR2 SVGAGI. CDR3 length: 14 amino acids. The CDR3 sequence: CASRTSGATDTQYF. Written as DNA, the CDR3 is TGTGCCAGCCGGACTAGCGGGGCAACAGATACGCAGTATTTT.

This chain links TRBV7-2 with TRBJ1-5; the match to TRBD1 covers 8 bases. The CDR3 spans 15 residues. Germline assignment: CDR1 SGHTA and CDR2 FQGNSA. V lost 5 bases and J lost 4; bases outside the gene matches: 7. The DNA for the CDR3 is TGTGCCAGCAGCGCGACAGGGGTGACAAATCAGCCCCAGCATTTT. Translated, it gives CASSATGVTNQPQHF.

The rearrangement joins TRBV5-1 to TRBJ2-7; 11 bases match TRBD1. The germline V gene encodes CDR1 SGHRS and CDR2 YFSETQ. Germline trimming cut 4 bases from V and 4 bases from J; bases unmatched to any gene: 7. The CDR3 loop spans 15 amino acids. The CDR3 sequence is CASSIGTGGPYEQYF. For the CDR3, the DNA is TGCGCCAGCAGCATTGGGACAGGGGGACCTTACGAGCAGTACTTC.

The CDR3 nucleotides are TGTGCCAGCAGTGACTTCGAGGCGGACTCCTACAATGAGCAGTTCTTC. Translation gives CASSDFEADSYNEQFF. V is TRBV6-1 and J is TRBJ2-1; no reliable D call. CDR3 length equals 16 residues. Between the trimmed V and J ends, which lost 3 bases and 0 bases, there was a span of 12 bases. Germline V lookup: CDR1 MNHNS, CDR2 SASEGT.

The chain employs TRBV4-3 and TRBJ1-5; D is uncertain. V was cut by 0 bases and J by 5 bases, with 11 bases left in between. The CDR3 runs to 15 residues. CDR1 is LGHNA, CDR2 YSLEER, per germline. CDR3 coding DNA: TGCGCCAGCAGCCAAGACTCTGGAGGAGATCAGCCCCAGCATTTT. Its translation is CASSQDSGGDQPQHF.

The gene calls are TRBV4-3 and TRBJ2-2; D is ambiguous. The V gene lost 0 bases and the J gene lost 4 bases, with 18 bases spanning the gap. The CDR3 length is 18 residues. CDR1 LGHNA and CDR2 YSLEER come from the germline V gene. The CDR3 coding sequence is TGCGCCAGCAGCCAAGATACTTATAATGAACTGAGCACCGGGGAGCTGTTTTTT. It is translated as CASSQDTYNELSTGELFF.

V and J are TRBV6-6 and TRBJ2-7, with TRBD1 matching over 9 bases. CDR3 size: 15 residues. The V segment lost 0 bases and the J segment 5 bases; nucleotides outside the gene matches: 5. Germline loops: CDR1 MNHNY, CDR2 SVGAGI (reference sequence). The CDR3 here is CASSYSGTGWDEQYF. The CDR3 DNA reads as TGTGCCAGCAGTTACTCCGGGACAGGGTGGGACGAGCAGTACTTC.

J is TRBJ2-6 and V is TRBV10-3; D is undetermined. V was cut by 10 bases and J by 0 bases, with 19 bases left in between. Per germline, CDR1 ENHRY and CDR2 SYGVKD. The CDR3 spans 17 residues. Here the CDR3 DNA reads TGTGCCACTAAGGCCGTGACTGCGAGCTCTGGGGCCAACGTCCTGACTTTC. It specifies CATKAVTASSGANVLTF.

The V call is TRBV7-9, the J call TRBJ1-2; D perhaps matches TRBD1 (5 bases). CDR1 is SEHNR and CDR2 is FQNEAQ in the germline V gene (reference sequence). Trimming stripped 5 bases from V and 3 bases from J, with 13 bases between. This CDR3 spans 14 amino acids. CDR3 residues: CASSGGVWDYGYTF. The CDR3 DNA is TGTGCCAGCAGCGGGGGGGTATGGGACTATGGCTACACCTTC.

This clone was seen only a few times. This chain joins TRBV5-6 and TRBJ2-2; TRBD1 aligns across 7 bases. V was pared by 4 bases and J by 3 bases, with 6 bases of the junction left unmatched. This CDR3 has 15 amino acids. The V gene's germline CDR1 is SGHDT and CDR2 YYEEEE. The DNA of the CDR3 is TGTGCCAGCAGCCAACAGGGGCGGGACACCGGGGAGCTGTTTTTT. It encodes CASSQQGRDTGELFF.

The V call is TRBV6-5, the J call TRBJ1-1, with D unresolved. Germline values: CDR1 MNHEY, CDR2 SVGAGI. The CDR3 runs to 16 residues. The V end was cut by 0 bases, the J end by 1 base, with 12 bases between. In DNA form, the CDR3 reads TGTGCCAGCAGTTACTCCCTTGGAGGGAAGAACACTGAAGCTTTCTTT. Protein product: CASSYSLGGKNTEAFF.

The V call is TRBV10-3, the J call TRBJ2-3, with D possibly TRBD1 on 6 matching bases. V lost 2 bases, J lost 4 bases, and 22 bases lay in between. The germline V gene has CDR1 ENHRY and CDR2 SYGVKD. The CDR3 extends over 18 amino acids. CDR3 amino acids: CAISEPPGVGASADTQYF. CDR3 nucleotide sequence: TGTGCCATCAGTGAGCCCCCCGGGGTGGGGGCGAGTGCAGATACGCAGTATTTT.

This chain joins TRBV9 and TRBJ2-7, with 9 bases identical to TRBD2. Losses at the gene ends were 0 bases for V and 7 bases for J; bases not matched to a gene: 8. Germline-derived CDR1 and CDR2 are SGDLS and YYNGEE. This CDR3 comprises 15 residues. The CDR3: CASSVVGGGAEEQYF. The CDR3 DNA reads as TGTGCCAGCAGCGTAGTTGGCGGGGGGGCGGAAGAGCAGTACTTC.

This clone was observed a few times. One end of the junction fails to match germline, which may point to a read error. The rearrangement uses TRBV7-9 and TRBJ2-7, with no clear D. The CDR3 is 12 residues long. Germline CDR1 is SEHNR and CDR2 is FQNEAQ (reference sequence). The CDR3 sequence: CSSSFNSYEQYF. The CDR3 DNA sequence: TGTTCCAGCAGCTTTAACAGTTACGAGCAGTACTTC.

This chain links TRBV4-2 with TRBJ2-2, with 10 bases fitting TRBD2. Germline V lookup: CDR1 LGHNA, CDR2 YNFKEQ. Trimming cost V 1 base and J 1 base; bases outside gene matches: 0. CDR3 length: 16 residues. The chain's CDR3 is CASSQGLAGNTGELFF. In nucleotides, the CDR3 is TGTGCCAGCAGCCAAGGACTAGCGGGGAACACCGGGGAGCTGTTTTTT.

This rearrangement joins TRBV6-5 to TRBJ1-2, with D uncertain. Germline values: CDR1 MNHEY, CDR2 SVGAGI. V gave up 0 bases and J gave up 4 bases, with 6 bases separating them. This CDR3 comprises 13 residues. The CDR3 DNA reads TGTGCCAGCAGTTACTCTGGAGGCTATGGCTACACCTTC. Its protein is CASSYSGGYGYTF.

The chain links TRBV6-6 to TRBJ2-7, with 14 positions matching TRBD2. Trimming removed 6 bases from V and 4 bases from J; junction bases left unmatched: 2. Germline V gene data show CDR1 as MNHNY and CDR2 as SVGAGI (reference sequence). This CDR3 contains 14 residues. The CDR3 DNA reads TGTGCCAGCAGAGGACTAGCGGGAGGTTACGAGCAGTACTTC. It specifies CASRGLAGGYEQYF.

This clone showed up just once. This chain links TRBV9 with TRBJ2-3; unclear D gene. The CDR3 has 14 amino acids. Trimming left V 0 bases short and J 6 bases short, with 11 bases between. The germline V gene has CDR1 SGDLS and CDR2 YYNGEE. DNA for the CDR3: TGTGCCAGCAGCGTAGATTGGAGTCGCGATACGCAGTATTTT. Translation: CASSVDWSRDTQYF.

The chain recombines TRBV25-1 with TRBJ2-1, with D possibly being TRBD2 (5 bases). V was trimmed by 3 bases and J by 6 bases, leaving 24 bases between them. This CDR3 comprises 18 residues. The germline V gene has CDR1 MGHDK and CDR2 SYGVNS. CDR3 coding DNA: TGTGCCAGCAGTGAGGACGGGTCCGAACGATTCCGGGGCAATGAGCAGTTCTTC. Translating gives CASSEDGSERFRGNEQFF.

The V and J genes are TRBV4-3 and TRBJ2-3; a possible D gene is TRBD1 (5 bases). The germline V gene encodes CDR1 LGHNA and CDR2 YSLEER. V gave up 0 bases and J gave up 5 bases, with 18 bases separating them. This CDR3 is built from 17 residues. CDR3 bases: TGCGCCAGCAGCCAAGATAGGAAAGTCAGGGAAAAAGATACGCAGTATTTT. Translating it yields CASSQDRKVREKDTQYF.

V and J are TRBV6-1 and TRBJ1-5; 7 bases agree with TRBD1. Germline V gene lookup returns CDR1 MNHNS and CDR2 SASEGT. The CDR3 has 14 residues. The V and J ends lost 1 base and 6 bases, in that order; junction bases with no gene match: 3. As DNA, the CDR3 is TGTGCCAGCAGTGAAGGAGGGGGCGGTCAGCCCCAGCATTTT. Translated, it gives CASSEGGGGQPQHF.